These T cell receptor beta chains were read from a single sample in a study of shared clonotypes between healthy human individuals. Sequencing used immunoSEQ multiplex PCR; TCRdb keeps in-frame clones, though not all of them. Here the sample spans around 500,000 clones, around 75% being singletons. The sample consisted of PBMCs. These receptors all come from a middle-aged woman in good health. Some clones in this sample may be carry-over from other donors' samples. Each CDR3 is given with its conserved first and last residue. Each record gives: V gene, CDR3 protein.

TRBV28	CASIGGGFSGNTIYF
TRBV2	CASKGQPTYEQYF
TRBV29-1	CSAGQNGANVLTF
TRBV28	CASRSGSGLHEQFF
TRBV5-1	CASSVAPPGTTEAFF
TRBV15	CATSRGSTDTQYF
TRBV23-1	CASSQSGVVANQPQHF
TRBV5-4	CASSLEGRGGGYTF
TRBV27	CASSLFMGQQYF
TRBV5-1	CASSLGDSQETQYF
TRBV28	CASSVLTLSNQPQHF
TRBV19	CASKGRVNTDTQYF
TRBV7-9	CASSPRTSYYNEQFF
TRBV9	CASSVGSSGSYEQYF